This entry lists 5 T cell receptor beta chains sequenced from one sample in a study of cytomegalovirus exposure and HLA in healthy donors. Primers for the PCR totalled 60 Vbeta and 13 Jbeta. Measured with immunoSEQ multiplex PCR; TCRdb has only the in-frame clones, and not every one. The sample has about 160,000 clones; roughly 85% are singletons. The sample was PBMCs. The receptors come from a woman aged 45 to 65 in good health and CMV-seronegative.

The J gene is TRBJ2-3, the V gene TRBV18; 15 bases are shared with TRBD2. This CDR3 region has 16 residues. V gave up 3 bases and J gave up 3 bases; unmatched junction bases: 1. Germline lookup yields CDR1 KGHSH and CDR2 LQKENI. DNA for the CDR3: TGTGCCAGCTCACCGGGGACTAGCGGGGGGACAGATACGCAGTATTTT. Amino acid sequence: CASSPGTSGGTDTQYF.

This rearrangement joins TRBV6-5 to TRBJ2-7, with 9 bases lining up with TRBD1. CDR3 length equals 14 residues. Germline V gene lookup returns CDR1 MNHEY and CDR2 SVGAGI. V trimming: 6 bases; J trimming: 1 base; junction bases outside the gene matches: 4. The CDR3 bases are TGTGCCAGCAGCCGGACAGGGGCTTCCTACGAGCAGTACTTC. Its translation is CASSRTGASYEQYF.

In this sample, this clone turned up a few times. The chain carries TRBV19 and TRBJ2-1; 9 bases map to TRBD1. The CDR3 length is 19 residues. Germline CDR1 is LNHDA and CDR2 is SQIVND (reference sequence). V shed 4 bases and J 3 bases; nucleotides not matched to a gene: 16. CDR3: CASSNRDRVNPVIYNEQFF. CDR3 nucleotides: TGTGCCAGTAGTAACCGGGACAGGGTAAATCCCGTTATCTACAATGAGCAGTTCTTC.

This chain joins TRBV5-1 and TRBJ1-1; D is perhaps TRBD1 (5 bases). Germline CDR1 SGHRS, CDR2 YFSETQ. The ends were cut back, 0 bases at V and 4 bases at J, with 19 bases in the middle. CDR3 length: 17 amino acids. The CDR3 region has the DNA TGCGCCAGCAGCTTGGGCGGGACGTACCATATTCTCACTGAAGCTTTCTTT. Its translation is CASSLGGTYHILTEAFF.

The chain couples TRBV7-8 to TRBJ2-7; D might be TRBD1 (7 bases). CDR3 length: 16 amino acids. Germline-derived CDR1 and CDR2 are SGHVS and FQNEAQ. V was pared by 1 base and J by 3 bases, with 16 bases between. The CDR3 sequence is CASSLGARDSVYEQYF. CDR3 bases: TGTGCCAGCAGCTTAGGGGCGCGGGACAGTGTCTACGAGCAGTACTTC.